This T cell receptor (beta chain) was sequenced in a study of shared clonotypes between healthy human individuals. Study-wide results and caveats: Genetic and exposure-history diversity was limited by the small donor number. Some clonotypes were shared by all four sorted-subset donors, while others were not shared. The non-shared ones had lower generation probabilities than the shared ones. Sorted-subset sequencing was shown by rarefaction to be incomplete despite large depth.

The repertoire was sequenced with immunoSEQ multiplex PCR; TCRdb's copy has only in-frame clones and lacks some. The sample gives fewer than 2.5 million clones, roughly 93% of which show up once; around 0.37% is in the top ten. Among the donors, all were Caucasian adults who lived in Nashville, Tennessee. Turning to this clone: Its antigen remains unknown.

Germline CDR1 reads LGHNA; CDR2 reads YNFKEQ. The CDR3 runs to 15 residues. The ends were cut back, 6 bases at V and 5 bases at J, with 17 bases in the middle. Sequenced: naive CD4+ T cells from PBMCs. Sample subset: CD45RA+ positively selected. V is TRBV4-2 and J is TRBJ2-1; possible D gene TRBD2, 5 bases. This TCR was sampled from a man aged 18-30 years in good health. Some clones in this sample may be carry-over from other donors' samples. As DNA, the CDR3 is TGTGCCAGCAGGAGAAGTCGGACTCCAGACAATGAGCAGTTCTTC. This codes for CASRRSRTPDNEQFF.